What follows are 10 T cell receptor beta chains derived from one specimen sequenced in a study of T cell responses to AZD1222 COVID-19 vaccine. TCRdb's copy holds only in-frame clones and misses some; the assay was immunoSEQ multiplex PCR. The sample comprises approximately 77,000 clones, 80% to 95% of which are singletons, and around 4.5% rests with the top ten. The starting material was peripheral blood, obtained 28 days after the second AZD1222 dose. The source is an adult who received the AZD1222 COVID-19 vaccine.

V usage is TRBV27 and J usage is TRBJ2-1; D possibly corresponds to TRBD1 (5 bases). From germline, CDR1 is MNHEY and CDR2 SMNVEV (reference sequence). The germline V and J ends were trimmed by 3 bases and 7 bases, with 19 bases remaining between them. This CDR3 comprises 16 residues. Written as DNA, the CDR3 is TGTGCCAGCAGTTTGGGGCGGCAGGGCCCTCGTAATGAGCAGTTCTTC. Its translation: CASSLGRQGPRNEQFF.

A single count supports this clone. The V gene is TRBV14, the J gene TRBJ2-7; 8 nucleotides align to TRBD1. Germline lookup yields CDR1 SGHDN and CDR2 FVKESK. The CDR3 covers 14 residues. The trim removed 4 bases at V and 6 bases at J, leaving 8 bases unmatched. CDR3 region: CASSRYRGIGEQYF. CDR3 bases: TGTGCCAGCAGCCGCTACAGGGGGATCGGCGAGCAGTACTTC.

The chain uses TRBV6-2 or TRBV6-3 and TRBJ1-1; no clear D. Trimming cost V 3 bases and J 1 base, with 9 bases left between them. CDR3 size: 14 residues. The germline CDR1 and CDR2 sequences are MNHEY and SVGEGT. CDR3 sequence reads: CASSYRWENTEAFF. CDR3 DNA sequence: TGTGCCAGCAGTTATCGTTGGGAGAACACTGAAGCTTTCTTT.

The chain couples TRBV9 to TRBJ1-1, with D perhaps TRBD1 (6 bases). The germline V gene has CDR1 SGDLS and CDR2 YYNGEE. V lost 4 bases and J 0 bases, leaving 13 bases between the germline ends. The CDR3 is made up of 15 amino acids. CDR3 bases: TGTGCCAGCAGCCCAACGACAGGCATGAACACTGAAGCTTTCTTT. This encodes CASSPTTGMNTEAFF.

The chain is built from TRBV19 and TRBJ2-1; maybe TRBD2 (5 bases). V was clipped by 7 bases and J by 6 bases, with 13 bases between them. The CDR3 covers 13 residues. Germline V lookup: CDR1 LNHDA, CDR2 SQIVND (reference sequence). The CDR3 DNA sequence: TGTGCCAGTAAAGAGGGATTGGGCAATGAGCAGTTCTTC. It yields the protein CASKEGLGNEQFF. Drawing the rest from reference TRBV19 and TRBJ2-1, the complete variable domain is DGGITQSPKYLFRKEGQNVTLSCEQNLNHDAMYWYRQDPGQGLRLIYYSQIVNDFQKGDIAEGYSVSREKKESFPLTVTSAQKNPTAFYLCASKEGLGNEQFFGPGTRLTVL.

The V call is TRBV12-5, the J call TRBJ1-6, with D tentatively TRBD1 (6 bases). This CDR3 spans 17 amino acids. Germline assignment: CDR1 LGHNT and CDR2 FRNRAP. V was trimmed by 4 bases and J by 0 bases, leaving 13 bases between them. The CDR3 coding sequence is TGTGCTAGTGGTTGGCTCCGGACAGCCTCCTATAATTCACCCCTCCACTTT. It specifies CASGWLRTASYNSPLHF.

V is TRBV29-1 and J is TRBJ2-1; the D gene could be TRBD1 or TRBD2 (5 bases each). Germline assignment: CDR1 SQVTM and CDR2 ANQGSEA. The CDR3 spans 13 residues. Deletions cut 8 bases from V and 9 bases from J, with 20 bases between. The CDR3 loop is CSTVLGQSGEQFF. The CDR3 DNA reads TGCAGCACCGTGCTCGGACAAAGCGGTGAGCAGTTCTTC.

This clone was observed once. V usage is TRBV11-3 and J usage is TRBJ2-1; possibly TRBD1 or TRBD2 for D (5 bases each). V shed 0 bases and J shed 4 bases, with 13 bases lying between them. This CDR3 contains 16 residues. CDR1 is SGHNT, CDR2 YENEEA, per germline. DNA for the CDR3: TGTGCCAGCAGCTTAGAGGGGGTAGTGGGGTACAATGAGCAGTTCTTC. Amino acids: CASSLEGVVGYNEQFF.

The genes are TRBV27 and TRBJ1-1, with 7 positions matching TRBD1. V was clipped by 6 bases and J by 0 bases; unmatched bases: 13. Germline CDR1 is MNHEY and CDR2 is SMNVEV (reference sequence). The CDR3 runs to 17 residues. The CDR3 reads CASSRGTATQMNTEAFF. The DNA for the CDR3 is TGTGCCAGCAGCCGTGGGACAGCCACTCAAATGAACACTGAAGCTTTCTTT.

The CDR3 reads CASQREGKYNEQFF. The CDR3 DNA reads TGTGCCAGCCAGCGGGAGGGAAAGTACAATGAGCAGTTCTTC. The chain uses TRBV27 and TRBJ2-1, with 10 positions matching TRBD2. V lost 8 bases, J lost 4 bases, and 5 bases stayed unmatched. CDR1 and CDR2 from the germline V gene are MNHEY and SMNVEV (reference sequence). The CDR3 contains 14 residues.